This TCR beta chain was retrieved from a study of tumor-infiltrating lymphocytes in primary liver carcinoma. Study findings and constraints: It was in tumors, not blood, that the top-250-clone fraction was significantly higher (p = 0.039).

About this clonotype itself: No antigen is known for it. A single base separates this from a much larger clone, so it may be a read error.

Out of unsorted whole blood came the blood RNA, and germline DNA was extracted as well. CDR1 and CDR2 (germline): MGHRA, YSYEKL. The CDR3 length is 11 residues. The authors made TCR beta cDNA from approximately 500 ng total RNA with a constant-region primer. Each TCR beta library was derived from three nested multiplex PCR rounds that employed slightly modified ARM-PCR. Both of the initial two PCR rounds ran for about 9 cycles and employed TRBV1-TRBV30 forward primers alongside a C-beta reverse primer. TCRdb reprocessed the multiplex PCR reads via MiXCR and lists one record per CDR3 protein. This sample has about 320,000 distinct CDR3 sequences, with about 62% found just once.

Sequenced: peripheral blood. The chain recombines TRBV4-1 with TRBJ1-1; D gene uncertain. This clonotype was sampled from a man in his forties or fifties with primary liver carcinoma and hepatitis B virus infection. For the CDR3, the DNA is TGCGCCAGCAGCCAAGGCACTGAAGTTTTCTTT. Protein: CASSQGTEVFF.